Below are 22 T cell receptor beta chains sequenced from a single sample in a study of cytomegalovirus exposure and HLA in healthy donors. Use of 60 Vbeta and 13 Jbeta primers characterized the PCR. TCRdb keeps only in-frame clones here, not all; method: immunoSEQ multiplex PCR. The table has approximately 100,000 clones, roughly 70% seen once. Sequenced input: PBMCs. The receptors were sampled from a man in his forties in good health and CMV-seronegative.

The rearrangement links TRBV28 to TRBJ1-4, with 8 bases fitting TRBD1. Germline V gene sequence: CDR1 MDHEN, CDR2 SYDVKM. The CDR3 has 14 amino acids. Trimming at V came to 7 bases and at J to 8 bases, leaving 9 bases not matched to a gene. The CDR3 bases are TGTGCCAGCACCCTGGACAGGGTGGGGGAAAAACTGTTTTTT. Its protein product is CASTLDRVGEKLFF.

The chain has TRBV7-4 and TRBJ2-7; no firm D call. Per the germline V gene, CDR1 is SGHVT and CDR2 is SQSDAQ. There are 10 residues in the CDR3. The ends were cut back, 8 bases at V and 1 base at J, with 3 bases in the middle. The CDR3 DNA reads TGTGCCAGCTCATCCTACGAGCAGTACTTC. Translating gives CASSSYEQYF.

Comments on this clone: The junction departs from the called germline gene at one end, perhaps through a read error. The rearrangement uses TRBV7-9 and TRBJ2-1, with D maybe TRBD1 (5 bases). From germline, CDR1 is SEHNR and CDR2 FQNEAQ (reference sequence). There are 17 residues in the CDR3. CDR3 nucleotides: TGTTCCAGCAGCTTAGTGGGTGGGCAGGGTCCGCACAATGAGCAGTTCTTC. It encodes CSSSLVGGQGPHNEQFF.

CDR3 in DNA: TGCGCCAGCAGCTTGACTAGCGGGGATTACAATGAGCAGTTCTTC. It specifies CASSLTSGDYNEQFF. The V gene is TRBV5-1, the J gene TRBJ2-1, with TRBD2 identical over 10 bases. This CDR3 is built from 15 residues. Germline loops: CDR1 SGHRS, CDR2 YFSETQ. The trim removed 1 base at V and 4 bases at J, leaving 2 bases unmatched.

The V and J genes are TRBV5-1 and TRBJ1-4, with D possibly being TRBD1 (6 bases). Trimming stripped 1 base from V and 8 bases from J, with 12 bases between. CDR3 length: 14 residues. Germline V gene lookup returns CDR1 SGHRS and CDR2 YFSETQ. The CDR3 sequence: CASSLLGAGEKLFF. CDR3 sequence (DNA): TGCGCCAGCAGCTTGCTGGGGGCTGGGGAAAAACTGTTTTTT.

This clone was counted once. The J gene is TRBJ2-7, the V gene TRBV28; the match to TRBD1 covers 10 bases. CDR1 MDHEN and CDR2 SYDVKM come from the germline V gene. V shed 7 bases, J shed 3 bases, and the junction held 9 bases outside the gene matches. This CDR3 has 15 residues. The CDR3 reads CASTLDRGYNYEQYF. The CDR3 coding sequence is TGTGCCAGCACATTGGACAGGGGGTATAACTACGAGCAGTACTTC.

The chain joins TRBV4-1 to TRBJ2-5; 7 positions agree with TRBD1. Per germline, CDR1 MGHRA and CDR2 YSYEKL. V shed 1 base, J shed 5 bases, and the junction held 7 bases outside the gene matches. This CDR3 has 15 amino acids. The CDR3 loop reads CASSQGRVQGETQYF. CDR3 sequence (DNA): TGCGCCAGCAGCCAAGGCCGTGTACAGGGGGAGACCCAGTACTTC.

The V gene is TRBV4-1, the J gene TRBJ1-6, with a possible D match to TRBD1 (5 bases). CDR1 is MGHRA, CDR2 YSYEKL, per germline. Trimming took off 0 bases at V and 8 bases at J, with 17 bases between the two ends. The CDR3 is 17 residues long. CDR3 protein: CASSQDEELARDSPLHF. DNA of the CDR3: TGCGCCAGCAGCCAAGATGAAGAGTTGGCCAGGGATTCACCCCTCCACTTT.

The rearrangement uses TRBV7-3 and TRBJ1-2; D may be TRBD1 (6 bases). This CDR3 is 13 amino acids long. V lost 5 bases to trimming and J lost 4 bases, with 11 bases between them. Germline V lookup: CDR1 SGHTA, CDR2 FQGTGA. CDR3 region: CASSRGGGYGYTF. DNA for the CDR3: TGTGCCAGCAGCCGGGGGGGCGGCTATGGCTACACCTTC.

This chain connects TRBV5-1 to TRBJ2-7, with a weak D call TRBD1 (6 bases). The CDR3 extends over 14 amino acids. Germline values: CDR1 SGHRS, CDR2 YFSETQ. Trimming removed 2 bases from V and 2 bases from J, with 11 bases in between. The CDR3: CASSFQGRTYEQYF. CDR3 DNA sequence: TGCGCCAGCAGCTTTCAGGGGCGAACCTACGAGCAGTACTTC.

The chain is built from TRBV28 and TRBJ1-5; 10 bases are a match to TRBD1. This CDR3 has 17 amino acids. The V and J ends lost 3 bases and 1 base, in that order; junction bases with no gene match: 6. Looked up from germline, CDR1 is MDHEN and CDR2 is SYDVKM. The CDR3 protein is CASSLATGGTSNQPQHF. DNA for the CDR3: TGTGCCAGCAGTTTGGCGACAGGGGGCACGAGCAATCAGCCCCAGCATTTT.

This sequence joins TRBV5-1 and TRBJ1-2; TRBD1 is a possible D gene (5 bases). Germline V gene data show CDR1 as SGHRS and CDR2 as YFSETQ. This CDR3 is built from 14 residues. Trimming shortened V by 0 bases and J by 5 bases, and 11 bases separated the two germline ends. CDR3 residues: CASSLASGGYGYTF. For the CDR3, the DNA is TGCGCCAGCAGCTTGGCTAGTGGGGGGTATGGCTACACCTTC.

V and J are TRBV4-1 and TRBJ1-2, with D tentatively TRBD1 (6 bases). V gave up 5 bases and J gave up 4 bases, with 17 bases separating them. The CDR3 has 15 residues. The V gene's germline CDR1 is MGHRA and CDR2 YSYEKL. The CDR3 region is CASSALAGVGYGYTF. In nucleotides, the CDR3 is TGCGCCAGCAGCGCCCTGGCAGGGGTTGGCTATGGCTACACCTTC.

This chain uses TRBV29-1 with TRBJ2-7; TRBD1 matches 12 bases. With 6 bases clipped from V and 4 bases from J, the junction kept 7 bases outside the gene matches. CDR1 is SQVTM, CDR2 ANQGSEA, per germline. The length of the CDR3 is 14 residues. The CDR3, as DNA: TGCAGCGTCGGAGGGGGACAGGGGGCATACGAGCAGTACTTC. Translated, it gives CSVGGGQGAYEQYF.

This clone has a count of ten or more. The V call is TRBV28, the J call TRBJ1-3, with D possibly matching TRBD1 (5 bases). The CDR3 loop spans 15 amino acids. V lost 8 bases to trimming and J lost 0 bases, with 14 bases between them. Germline V CDR1 and CDR2: MDHEN, SYDVKM. The CDR3 sequence is CASVYLGLSGNTIYF. The CDR3 bases are TGTGCCAGCGTATATCTGGGGCTCTCTGGAAACACCATATATTTT.

A few counts support this clone. The V and J genes are TRBV5-4 and TRBJ1-1; perhaps TRBD1 as D (5 bases). The CDR3 is made up of 14 amino acids. Trimming cost V 0 bases and J 2 bases, with 8 bases left between them. Germline CDR1 SGHNT, CDR2 YYREEE (reference sequence). Here the CDR3 DNA reads TGTGCCAGCAGCTTGGCCAGGGCTAACACTGAAGCTTTCTTT. Amino acid sequence: CASSLARANTEAFF.

This chain connects TRBV7-6 to TRBJ2-3, with TRBD1 as a possible D gene (6 bases). Per germline, CDR1 SGHVS and CDR2 FNYEAQ. This CDR3 has 15 residues. Trimming took 1 base from V and 6 from J, leaving 14 bases between them. CDR3 sequence reads: CASSLDPGVMDTQYF. The CDR3 nucleotides are TGTGCCAGCAGCTTAGATCCAGGGGTGATGGATACGCAGTATTTT.

The rearrangement joins TRBV29-1 to TRBJ2-7, with 13 bases that match TRBD2. The V segment lost 3 bases and the J segment 7 bases; nucleotides outside the gene matches: 6. The CDR3 sequence is 14 residues long. Germline V gives CDR1 SQVTM, CDR2 ANQGSEA. The CDR3 reads CSVDVTSGGREQYF. CDR3 bases: TGCAGCGTTGACGTGACTAGCGGGGGGAGGGAGCAGTACTTC.

The chain employs TRBV7-2 and TRBJ2-5, with TRBD2 matching over 10 bases. CDR3 length: 16 residues. Trimming removed 5 bases from V and 5 bases from J; junction bases left unmatched: 11. Germline loops: CDR1 SGHTA, CDR2 FQGNSA. Here the CDR3 reads CASSVLAGGKMETQYF. As DNA, the CDR3 is TGTGCCAGCAGCGTTTTAGCGGGGGGTAAAATGGAGACCCAGTACTTC.

The genes are TRBV19 and TRBJ2-1, with 8 bases matching TRBD1. The CDR3 has 15 residues. Germline V gene lookup returns CDR1 LNHDA and CDR2 SQIVND (reference sequence). V trimming: 6 bases; J trimming: 4 bases; junction bases outside the gene matches: 8. The CDR3 region has the DNA TGTGCCAGTAGCGACCAGGGGGCAGGGTACAATGAGCAGTTCTTC. Protein: CASSDQGAGYNEQFF.

The chain carries TRBV7-9 and TRBJ2-7; a weak D match, TRBD2 (7 bases). This CDR3 has 16 residues. Germline CDR1 reads SEHNR; CDR2 reads FQNEAQ (reference sequence). The germline V and J ends were trimmed by 4 bases and 2 bases, with 18 bases remaining between them. CDR3 sequence: CASSSRSGEGAYEQYF. The CDR3 DNA follows: TGTGCCAGCAGCTCACGCTCGGGGGAGGGGGCCTACGAGCAGTACTTC.

The chain recombines TRBV5-8 with TRBJ1-2; 7 bases map to TRBD1. CDR1 is SGHTS and CDR2 is YDEGEE in the germline V gene. The CDR3 is 15 residues long. Trimming at V came to 0 bases and at J to 2 bases, leaving 4 bases not matched to a gene. Written as DNA, the CDR3 is TGTGCCAGCAGCTTGGTTGAGGGGGCGAACTATGGCTACACCTTC. Its protein is CASSLVEGANYGYTF.